The clone carrying this T cell receptor (beta chain) occurred many times. These data originate in a study of T-cell reconstitution after alpha-beta-depleted transplantation in children. CDR1 is KGHSH and CDR2 is LQKENI in the germline V gene. J gave up 4 bases and V 1 base, and 1 base lay outside the gene matches. The CDR3 length is 15 residues. Researchers prepared the TCRbeta library using unique molecular identifiers, the study reports. MiXCR was run by TCRdb on the PCR reads, yielding one entry per CDR3 protein. The sample holds over 90,000 distinct CDR3 sequences, about 5.6% seen once. Sequencing used PBMCs, mostly from graft donor cells, obtained 60 days after TCRalphabeta/CD19-depleted stem cell transplant. The chain employs TRBV18 and TRBJ2-1; 10 bases are shared with TRBD2. The clonotype was recovered from a female patient aged 2 to 10 who had a stem cell transplant for Fanconi anemia, so the T cells may come from the graft donor. The CDR3 nucleotides are TGTGCCAGCTCACCACTAGCGGGGGGATACAATGAGCAGTTCTTC. This sequence encodes CASSPLAGGYNEQFF.